Listed below are T cell receptor beta chains from one sample, sequenced in a study of blood T cells in healthy people across ages. TCRdb itself ran the 5' RACE reads through MiXCR, one entry per CDR3 protein. The sample carries about 940,000 distinct CDR3 sequences, roughly 43% recorded once. Sequenced material: blood. The receptors derive from a man aged 25 to 40 in good health. Each CDR3 is given with its conserved first and last residue. D genes are given only for firm matches. A row's size may be missing; if present it is once, few, many or a size class.

J: TRBJ2-1
D: TRBD2
V: TRBV2
size: -
CDR3: CASHRTSLNNEQFF
DNA: TGTGCCAGCCACAGGACTAGCCTCAACAATGAGCAGTTCTTC

J: TRBJ2-5
D: -
V: TRBV11-2
size: -
CDR3: CASSLEVGGGETQYF
DNA: TGTGCCAGCAGCTTAGAAGTGGGGGGAGGAGAGACCCAGTACTTC

J: TRBJ1-4
D: -
V: TRBV10-3
size: -
CDR3: CAISAAEGGGEKLFF
DNA: TGTGCCATCAGTGCCGCCGAGGGAGGGGGTGAAAAACTGTTTTTT

J: TRBJ1-2
D: -
V: TRBV27
size: few
CDR3: CASRAPPNYGYTF
DNA: TGTGCCAGCAGGGCACCGCCTAACTATGGCTACACCTTC

J: TRBJ1-4
D: -
V: TRBV7-2
size: -
CDR3: CASSLWGHGEKLFF
DNA: TGTGCCAGCAGCTTGTGGGGACACGGGGAAAAACTGTTTTTT

J: TRBJ2-7
D: TRBD1
V: TRBV5-4
size: -
CDR3: CASSADRLGDEQYF
DNA: TGTGCCAGCAGCGCGGACAGGCTAGGAGACGAGCAGTACTTC

J: TRBJ1-2
D: -
V: TRBV20-1
size: -
CDR3: CSAGGHTRDGYTF
DNA: TGCAGTGCTGGAGGACACACCCGGGATGGCTACACCTTC

J: TRBJ2-5
D: -
V: TRBV5-1
size: few
CDR3: CASSSGLRSETQYF
DNA: TGCGCCAGCAGCTCGGGCCTCAGGTCGGAGACCCAGTACTTC

J: TRBJ2-1
D: -
V: TRBV27
size: -
CDR3: CASNLSSYNEQFF
DNA: TGTGCCAGCAACCTAAGCTCCTACAATGAGCAGTTCTTC

J: TRBJ2-5
D: -
V: TRBV6-2/TRBV6-3
size: -
CDR3: CASSDLRETQYF
DNA: TGTGCCAGCAGTGACCTCCGAGAGACCCAGTACTTC

J: TRBJ1-1
D: -
V: TRBV7-2
size: many
CDR3: CASSLSTRNTEAFF
DNA: TGTGCCAGCAGCTTATCCACACGGAACACTGAAGCTTTCTTT

J: TRBJ2-7
D: -
V: TRBV12-3/TRBV12-4
size: -
CDR3: CASSPVRDEQYF
DNA: TGTGCCAGCAGTCCCGTTCGGGACGAGCAGTACTTC

J: TRBJ2-5
D: TRBD2
V: TRBV7-2
size: few
CDR3: CASSRSGSLQETQYF
DNA: TGTGCCAGCAGCCGTAGCGGGTCACTTCAAGAGACCCAGTACTTC

J: TRBJ2-5
D: -
V: TRBV7-2
size: -
CDR3: CAGSKAYPHEQYF
DNA: TGTGCCGGCAGCAAGGCGTACCCCCATGAGCAGTACTTC

J: TRBJ1-2
D: TRBD1
V: TRBV5-6
size: -
CDR3: CASSLVRTGLNYGYTF
DNA: TGTGCCAGCAGCTTGGTTCGGACAGGGCTCAACTATGGCTACACCTTC

J: TRBJ1-1
D: -
V: TRBV4-3
size: -
CDR3: CASSQGTGLTEAFF
DNA: TGCGCCAGCAGCCAAGGAACAGGACTCACTGAAGCTTTCTTT

J: TRBJ2-1
D: TRBD2
V: TRBV7-2
size: many
CDR3: CASSSRLAGYNEQFF
DNA: TGTGCCAGCAGCTCTCGACTAGCGGGGTACAATGAGCAGTTCTTC

J: TRBJ2-7
D: -
V: TRBV7-8
size: few
CDR3: CASSLATAGESYEQYF
DNA: TGTGCCAGCAGCTTAGCGACAGCGGGTGAATCCTACGAGCAGTACTTC

J: TRBJ1-2
D: -
V: TRBV7-2
size: -
CDR3: CASSFYRDSEGYTF
DNA: TGTGCCAGCAGCTTTTACAGGGATAGCGAGGGCTACACCTTC

J: TRBJ2-7
D: TRBD2
V: TRBV7-9
size: -
CDR3: CASSLPAGLSNNEQYF
DNA: TGTGCCAGCAGCTTACCGGCGGGACTATCTAACAATGAGCAGTACTTC

J: TRBJ2-6
D: -
V: TRBV28
size: -
CDR3: CASSLLPSVPGANVLTF
DNA: TGTGCCAGCAGTTTATTGCCCTCGGTCCCTGGGGCCAACGTCCTGACTTTC

J: TRBJ1-4
D: -
V: TRBV6-1
size: -
CDR3: CASSEGPDSLSNEKLFF
DNA: TGTGCCAGCAGTGAAGGACCCGACAGCCTCTCTAATGAAAAACTGTTTTTT

J: TRBJ2-2
D: -
V: TRBV5-1
size: -
CDR3: CASSETGTNTGELFF
DNA: TGCGCCAGCAGCGAGACAGGGACTAACACCGGGGAGCTGTTTTTT

J: TRBJ2-1
D: TRBD2
V: TRBV6-1
size: -
CDR3: CASSPGTAGLAGPLYSYNEQFF
DNA: TGTGCCAGCTCCCCCGGGACCGCGGGACTAGCGGGGCCCCTTTACTCCTACAATGAGCAGTTCTTC

J: TRBJ2-3
D: TRBD2
V: TRBV9
size: -
CDR3: CASSVAASGGRDTQYF
DNA: TGTGCCAGCAGCGTAGCGGCTAGCGGGGGACGGGATACGCAGTATTTT

J: TRBJ2-3
D: TRBD2
V: TRBV5-1
size: -
CDR3: CASSDGGAVVTDTQYF
DNA: TGCGCCAGCAGCGACGGGGGGGCGGTAGTCACAGATACGCAGTATTTT

J: TRBJ1-2
D: -
V: TRBV28
size: -
CDR3: CASSLYPNYGYTF
DNA: TGTGCCAGCAGTCTCTATCCTAACTATGGCTACACCTTC

J: TRBJ2-1
D: -
V: TRBV4-1
size: -
CDR3: CASSQEGDWNRNEQFF
DNA: TGCGCCAGCAGCCAAGAGGGCGACTGGAATCGCAATGAGCAGTTCTTC

J: TRBJ1-6
D: -
V: TRBV9
size: many
CDR3: CASSVGVTAGLPLHF
DNA: TGTGCCAGCAGCGTAGGCGTGACAGCAGGATTACCCCTCCACTTT

J: TRBJ2-7
D: -
V: TRBV4-3
size: once
CDR3: CASSRDWQGNSYEQYF
DNA: TGCGCCAGCAGCCGCGACTGGCAGGGTAACTCCTACGAGCAGTACTTC

J: TRBJ1-4
D: -
V: TRBV15
size: -
CDR3: CATSRGGGEKLFF
DNA: TGTGCCACCAGCAGAGGAGGGGGTGAAAAACTGTTTTTT

J: TRBJ2-3
D: -
V: TRBV24-1
size: -
CDR3: CATSKGGREDTQYF
DNA: TGTGCCACCAGTAAAGGGGGGCGGGAAGATACGCAGTATTTT

J: TRBJ1-1
D: -
V: TRBV7-2
size: -
CDR3: CASSLNQGDEAFF
DNA: TGTGCCAGCAGCTTAAATCAAGGGGATGAAGCTTTCTTT

J: TRBJ1-5
D: TRBD1
V: TRBV28
size: -
CDR3: CASSADRGRQPQHF
DNA: TGTGCCAGCAGCGCGGACAGGGGACGACAGCCCCAGCATTTT

J: TRBJ2-5
D: TRBD1
V: TRBV7-7
size: -
CDR3: CASSADRGGYNEQYF
DNA: TGTGCTAGCAGCGCGGACAGGGGAGGCTACAATGAGCAGTACTTC

J: TRBJ2-7
D: TRBD1
V: TRBV6-1
size: -
CDR3: CASPGQGSYEQYF
DNA: TGTGCCTCCCCGGGACAGGGCTCCTACGAGCAGTACTTC

J: TRBJ2-3
D: TRBD2
V: TRBV3-1
size: -
CDR3: CASSQASLAGGVTDTQYF
DNA: TGTGCCAGCAGCCAAGCCTCACTAGCGGGGGGAGTTACAGATACGCAGTATTTT

J: TRBJ2-5
D: -
V: TRBV7-2
size: -
CDR3: CASSRDSQYQETQYF
DNA: TGTGCCAGCAGCCGGGACTCGCAGTACCAAGAGACCCAGTACTTC

J: TRBJ1-1
D: -
V: TRBV4-1
size: few
CDR3: CASSHGTGFEAFF
DNA: TGCGCCAGCAGCCACGGGACTGGTTTTGAAGCTTTCTTT

J: TRBJ1-1
D: -
V: TRBV5-1
size: -
CDR3: CASSWMPGGENTEAFF
DNA: TGCGCCAGCAGCTGGATGCCGGGGGGGGAGAACACTGAAGCTTTCTTT

J: TRBJ1-2
D: -
V: TRBV13
size: few
CDR3: CASSSGPSRGYTF
DNA: TGTGCCAGCAGCTCCGGGCCCTCGAGGGGCTACACCTTC

J: TRBJ2-5
D: -
V: TRBV6-1
size: few
CDR3: CASSGGTTETQYF
DNA: TGTGCCAGCAGTGGAGGGACAACAGAGACCCAGTACTTC

J: TRBJ2-1
D: TRBD2
V: TRBV7-2
size: many
CDR3: CASSLERGGREQFF
DNA: TGTGCCAGCAGCTTAGAGCGGGGGGGGAGGGAGCAGTTCTTC

J: TRBJ1-2
D: -
V: TRBV7-8
size: -
CDR3: CASNTRDGNYGYTF
DNA: TGTGCCAGCAACACAAGGGACGGGAACTATGGCTACACCTTC

J: TRBJ2-7
D: TRBD2
V: TRBV12-3/TRBV12-4
size: once
CDR3: CASSLSSGGLFEQYF
DNA: TGTGCCAGCAGTTTGTCTAGCGGGGGGCTCTTCGAGCAGTACTTC

J: TRBJ2-7
D: -
V: TRBV4-2
size: many
CDR3: CASSQERSLQQYF
DNA: TGTGCCAGCAGCCAAGAGAGGAGCCTCCAGCAGTACTTC

J: TRBJ1-5
D: -
V: TRBV2
size: -
CDR3: CASILREGSNQPQHF
DNA: TGTGCCAGCATCCTAAGGGAGGGTAGCAATCAGCCCCAGCATTTT

J: TRBJ1-6
D: -
V: TRBV20-1
size: once
CDR3: CSARESRPNSPLHF
DNA: TGCAGTGCTAGAGAAAGCAGGCCTAATTCACCCCTCCACTTT

J: TRBJ2-3
D: TRBD2
V: TRBV25-1
size: -
CDR3: CASSGTSGSASTDTQYF
DNA: TGTGCCAGCAGTGGGACTAGCGGGAGCGCTAGCACAGATACGCAGTATTTT

J: TRBJ2-4
D: -
V: TRBV6-2/TRBV6-3
size: few
CDR3: CASTPRLSGIAKNIQYF
DNA: TGTGCCAGCACCCCCCGGTTGAGCGGCATAGCCAAAAACATTCAGTACTTC

J: TRBJ1-5
D: -
V: TRBV12-3/TRBV12-4
size: -
CDR3: CASSHAQISNQPQHF
DNA: TGTGCCAGCAGCCACGCACAGATTAGCAATCAGCCCCAGCATTTT